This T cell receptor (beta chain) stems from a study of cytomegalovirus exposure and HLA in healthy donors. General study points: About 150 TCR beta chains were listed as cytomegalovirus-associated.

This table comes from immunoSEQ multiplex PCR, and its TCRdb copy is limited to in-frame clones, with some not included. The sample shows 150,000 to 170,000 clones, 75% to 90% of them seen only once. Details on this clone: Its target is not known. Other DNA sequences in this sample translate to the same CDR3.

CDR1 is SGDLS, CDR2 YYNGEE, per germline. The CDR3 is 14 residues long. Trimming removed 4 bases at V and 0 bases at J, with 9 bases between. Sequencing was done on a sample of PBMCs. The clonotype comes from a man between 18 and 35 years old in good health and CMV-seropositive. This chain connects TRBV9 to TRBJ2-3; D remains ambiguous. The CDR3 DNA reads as TGTGCCAGCAGCTCAGGCAGGAGCACAGATACGCAGTATTTT. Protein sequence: CASSSGRSTDTQYF.